This T cell receptor (beta chain) came from a study of T cell changes during pregnancy in multiple sclerosis. Trimming removed 0 bases at V and 4 bases at J, with 7 bases between. The germline gives CDR1 SGDLS, CDR2 YYNGEE. The CDR3 runs to 13 residues. This table comes from immunoSEQ multiplex PCR, and its TCRdb copy is limited to in-frame clones, with some not included. The sample includes roughly 85,000 clones, about nine tenths of them seen just once. The source of this sequence is a female donor with multiple sclerosis, enrolled in a pregnancy study. The sequencing used peripheral blood, collected in the first trimester of pregnancy. The chain combines TRBV9 with TRBJ1-1; D call uncertain. The chain's CDR3 is CASSVVAGTEAFF. The CDR3 DNA reads TGTGCCAGCAGCGTAGTAGCTGGCACTGAAGCTTTCTTT.